The 22 T cell receptor beta chains below come from one sample, sequenced in a study of post-analysis software for immune sequencing data. Findings and limits, study-wide: Several TRBV segments were more frequent in patients than controls; TRBV5-6, TRBV5-1 and TRBV20-1 belonged to this group.

Antigens for these TCRs are unknown. Prepared libraries of TCR beta cDNA carried unique molecular identifiers. TCRdb itself ran the PCR reads through MiXCR, one entry per CDR3 protein. There are 700,000 to 800,000 distinct CDR3 sequences in the sample; 25% to 30% occur only once, and about 0.5% lies in the top ten. The sample was blood. The receptors derive from a girl aged 5 to 17 with multiple sclerosis.

This clonotype was detected a few times. The chain links TRBV6-6 to TRBJ1-5; D possibly corresponds to TRBD1 (5 bases). This CDR3 has 17 amino acids. The V gene's germline CDR1 is MNHNY and CDR2 SVGAGI (reference sequence). V was pared by 0 bases and J by 0 bases, with 12 bases between. The CDR3 DNA reads as TGTGCCAGCAGTTACTCTTCGAGGGGAAATAGCAATCAGCCCCAGCATTTT. Amino acids: CASSYSSRGNSNQPQHF.

This clonotype was seen only a few times. The chain employs TRBV27 and TRBJ1-6; D may be TRBD1 (6 bases). Germline lookup yields CDR1 MNHEY and CDR2 SMNVEV (reference sequence). The V end was cut by 3 bases, the J end by 5 bases, with 17 bases between. This CDR3 has 17 residues. The CDR3 loop reads CASSLFSGATHNSPLHF. DNA for the CDR3: TGTGCCAGCAGTTTGTTCTCAGGGGCCACGCATAATTCACCCCTCCACTTT.

This clonotype occurred a few times. The chain recombines TRBV25-1 with TRBJ2-2; 9 bases agree with TRBD1. Germline V CDR1 and CDR2: MGHDK, SYGVNS. The CDR3 loop spans 15 amino acids. Trimming cost V 5 bases and J 4 bases; bases outside gene matches: 5. In DNA, the CDR3 is TGTGCCAGCAGTAAACAGGGGGCGGGCACCGGGGAGCTGTTTTTT. It yields the protein CASSKQGAGTGELFF.

The chain carries TRBV29-1 and TRBJ1-1; D is unresolved. The CDR3 length is 15 residues. Trimming cost V 1 base and J 5 bases, with 17 bases left between them. CDR1 and CDR2 from the germline V gene are SQVTM and ANQGSEA. This CDR3 is CSVEVLGAGRTEAFF. In DNA form, the CDR3 reads TGCAGCGTTGAAGTGCTTGGTGCGGGTCGGACTGAAGCTTTCTTT.

This rearrangement joins TRBV3-1 to TRBJ2-1; 10 bases match TRBD2. The germline V gene has CDR1 LGHDT and CDR2 YNNKEL (reference sequence). The CDR3 loop spans 17 amino acids. With 3 bases clipped from V and 0 bases from J, the junction kept 5 bases outside the gene matches. The CDR3 DNA follows: TGTGCCAGCAGCCATTATATAGCGGGGGGCTCCTACAATGAGCAGTTCTTC. Translating it yields CASSHYIAGGSYNEQFF.

The chain links TRBV10-3 to TRBJ2-3; 8 positions match TRBD2. There are 17 residues in the CDR3. After removal of 5 bases from V and 0 bases from J, the junction contained 10 bases not matched to a gene. Per germline, CDR1 ENHRY and CDR2 SYGVKD. The CDR3 coding sequence is TGTGCCATCAGTTCCGGACTAGCCGGTGCTAGCACAGATACGCAGTATTTT. This gives the protein CAISSGLAGASTDTQYF.

This clonotype showed up just a few times. This chain uses TRBV6-6 with TRBJ2-3; TRBD2 agrees at 14 bases. The CDR3 covers 17 residues. Germline V gene data show CDR1 as MNHNY and CDR2 as SVGAGI (reference sequence). V trimming: 3 bases; J trimming: 2 bases; junction bases outside the gene matches: 4. In DNA, the CDR3 is TGTGCCAGCAGTTATCCGACTAGCGGGAGGGACACAGATACGCAGTATTTT. Translation gives CASSYPTSGRDTDTQYF.

The CDR3 here is CATSKASGSRTDTQYF. CDR3 DNA sequence: TGTGCCACCAGCAAGGCTAGCGGGAGTCGCACAGATACGCAGTATTTT. The genes are TRBV15 and TRBJ2-3; 10 nucleotides agree with TRBD2. The CDR3 loop spans 16 amino acids. From germline, CDR1 is LNHNV and CDR2 YYDKDF (reference sequence). V gave up 4 bases and J gave up 1 base; unmatched junction bases: 5.

Concerning this clonotype itself: One end of the junction is discordant with germline, which a read error may explain. In DNA, the CDR3 is TGCAGTGTTAGAGATTGGAAGCAAGAGACCCAGTACTTC. This translates into CSVRDWKQETQYF. This chain joins TRBV20-1 and TRBJ2-7, with D hard to call. Judging by the DNA end, TRBJ2-5 fits better; the J call may be wrong. Germline lookup yields CDR1 DFQATT and CDR2 SNEGSKA (reference sequence). This CDR3 is 13 amino acids long.

This rearrangement joins TRBV15 to TRBJ2-7; D is possibly TRBD1 (6 bases). The J call could be wrong; TRBJ2-4 is a better fit for the DNA end. There are 15 residues in the CDR3. CDR1 is LNHNV, CDR2 YYDKDF, per germline (reference sequence). The CDR3 DNA sequence: TGTGCCACCAGCAGAGTTCGCAGGGGCGAAAACATTCAGTACTTC. It is translated as CATSRVRRGENIQYF.

This clonotype has only a few counts. J is TRBJ2-1 and V is TRBV6-1; 14 bases map to TRBD2. V was pared by 6 bases and J by 0 bases, with 10 bases of the junction left unmatched. This CDR3 comprises 19 residues. In germline, CDR1 is MNHNS, CDR2 SASEGT. CDR3 sequence (DNA): TGTGCCAGCAGCCCTTGGACTAGCGGGGGGCCCAGCTCCTACAATGAGCAGTTCTTC. This gives the protein CASSPWTSGGPSSYNEQFF.

The CDR3 loop is CASSLRDSSLYSNQPQHF. The CDR3 region has the DNA TGTGCCAGCAGTTTACGGGACAGCTCCCTCTATAGCAATCAGCCCCAGCATTTT. This sequence joins TRBV12-3 or TRBV12-4 and TRBJ1-5; 7 positions agree with TRBD1. Trimming removed 2 bases from V and 0 bases from J; junction bases left unmatched: 10. CDR3 size: 18 residues.

This sequence joins TRBV7-2 and TRBJ2-2; a possible D gene is TRBD2 (6 bases). The CDR3 is 15 amino acids. Germline V gene lookup returns CDR1 SGHTA and CDR2 FQGNSA. Trimming removed 6 bases at V and 2 bases at J, with 13 bases between. The CDR3: CASRMASDNTGELFF. The CDR3 nucleotides read TGTGCCAGCAGAATGGCTAGCGATAACACCGGGGAGCTGTTTTTT. Full variable domain (rest looked up from reference TRBV7-2 and TRBJ2-2): GAGVSQSPSNKVTEKGKDVELRCDPISGHTALYWYRQSLGQGLEFLIYFQGNSAPDKSGLPSDRFSAERTGGSVSTLTIQRTQQEDSAVYLCASRMASDNTGELFFGEGSRLTVL.

This clonotype was found a few times. This chain joins TRBV5-6 and TRBJ2-3; D is possibly TRBD2 (6 bases). The germline V gene encodes CDR1 SGHDT and CDR2 YYEEEE. V lost 0 bases, J lost 3 bases, and 14 bases lay in between. CDR3 length: 16 residues. CDR3 sequence reads: CASSLAASASTDTQYF. The CDR3, as DNA: TGTGCCAGCAGCTTGGCTGCTAGCGCCTCAACAGATACGCAGTATTTT.

This clonotype was detected ten times or more. The chain carries TRBV20-1 and TRBJ1-2; TRBD1 aligns across 9 bases. V shed 0 bases and J 6 bases; nucleotides not matched to a gene: 8. This CDR3 region has 15 residues. Germline V lookup: CDR1 DFQATT, CDR2 SNEGSKA (reference sequence). CDR3 in amino acids: CSARDYSGTGHGYTF. The CDR3 DNA reads TGCAGTGCTAGAGATTATTCCGGGACAGGGCATGGCTACACCTTC.

This CDR3 reads CASSEEGGWGTDTQYF. In DNA, the CDR3 is TGTGCCAGCAGCGAGGAGGGGGGATGGGGCACAGATACGCAGTATTTT. The J gene is TRBJ2-3, the V gene TRBV5-6; D could derive from TRBD1 or TRBD2 (6 bases each). Germline-derived CDR1 and CDR2 are SGHDT and YYEEEE. The CDR3 length is 16 residues. Between the trimmed V and J ends, which lost 4 bases and 1 base, there was a span of 16 bases. Full variable domain (outside the CDR3, taken from reference TRBV5-6 and TRBJ2-3): DAGVTQSPTHLIKTRGQQVTLRCSPKSGHDTVSWYQQALGQGPQFIFQYYEEEERQRGNFPDRFSGHQFPNYSSELNVNALLLGDSALYLCASSEEGGWGTDTQYFGPGTRLTVL.

The chain uses TRBV6-1 and TRBJ2-7; D is unresolved. The germline gives CDR1 MNHNS, CDR2 SASEGT. CDR3 length equals 13 residues. The V end was cut by 2 bases, the J end by 12 bases, with 17 bases between. The CDR3 is CASSEFLDRIPYF. The CDR3 nucleotides read TGTGCCAGCAGTGAATTCCTAGACCGGATCCCGTACTTC.

A note on this clonotype: The junction departs from the called germline gene at one end, perhaps through a read error. V and J are TRBV20-1 and TRBJ2-1; possibly TRBD2 for D (5 bases). The V gene's germline CDR1 is DFQATT and CDR2 SNEGSKA (reference sequence). The CDR3 length is 15 residues. The CDR3 region is CRARDPPGTYNEQFF. DNA of the CDR3: TGCAGGGCTAGAGATCCGCCCGGGACCTACAATGAGCAGTTCTTC.

The chain employs TRBV20-1 and TRBJ1-2; no clear D gene. The V gene's germline CDR1 is DFQATT and CDR2 SNEGSKA (reference sequence). Deletions cut 6 bases from V and 2 bases from J, with 19 bases between. The CDR3 is 15 residues long. The CDR3, as DNA: TGCAGTGCCGATACCCCAGGCCAAGGGAACTATGGCTACACCTTC. Its protein product is CSADTPGQGNYGYTF.

The chain has TRBV4-2 and TRBJ2-5; no clear D. This CDR3 has 13 amino acids. With 4 bases removed from V and 5 bases from J, the gap between germline ends came to 11 bases. Germline CDR1 and CDR2: LGHNA and YNFKEQ. CDR3 in amino acids: CASSLPNGETQYF. The CDR3 DNA follows: TGTGCCAGCAGCCTCCCGAACGGGGAGACCCAGTACTTC.

The sample holds a few counts of this clonotype. This may be a read error: a much more frequent sequence differs by one nucleotide. The chain couples TRBV29-1 to TRBJ2-5; TRBD1 aligns across 7 bases. Trimming removed 2 bases from V and 4 bases from J; junction bases left unmatched: 4. Germline CDR1 reads SQVTM; CDR2 reads ANQGSEA. This CDR3 has 13 amino acids. The CDR3 loop is CSVEKTGRETQYF. Here the CDR3 DNA reads TGCAGCGTTGAAAAGACAGGGAGAGAGACCCAGTACTTC.

This clonotype was seen a handful of times. V and J are TRBV4-3 and TRBJ2-1, with D perhaps TRBD2 (5 bases). CDR1 and CDR2 (germline): LGHNA, YSLEER. The CDR3 runs 16 residues. Deletions cut 0 bases from V and 0 bases from J, with 9 bases between. CDR3 protein: CASSQEGRASYNEQFF. The CDR3 bases are TGCGCCAGCAGCCAAGAAGGGCGGGCCTCCTACAATGAGCAGTTCTTC.